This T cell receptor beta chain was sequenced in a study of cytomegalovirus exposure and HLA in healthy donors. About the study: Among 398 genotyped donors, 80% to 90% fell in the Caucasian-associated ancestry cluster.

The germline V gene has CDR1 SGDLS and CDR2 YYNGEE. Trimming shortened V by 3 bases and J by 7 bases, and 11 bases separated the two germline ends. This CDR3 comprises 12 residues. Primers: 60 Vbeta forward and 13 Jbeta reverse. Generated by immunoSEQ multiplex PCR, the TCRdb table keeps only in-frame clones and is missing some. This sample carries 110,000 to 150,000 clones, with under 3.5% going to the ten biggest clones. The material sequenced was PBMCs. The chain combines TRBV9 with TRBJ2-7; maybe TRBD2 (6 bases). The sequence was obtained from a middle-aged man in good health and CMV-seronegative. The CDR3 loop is CASSASGREQYF. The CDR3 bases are TGTGCCAGCAGCGCTTCGGGGAGGGAGCAGTACTTC.